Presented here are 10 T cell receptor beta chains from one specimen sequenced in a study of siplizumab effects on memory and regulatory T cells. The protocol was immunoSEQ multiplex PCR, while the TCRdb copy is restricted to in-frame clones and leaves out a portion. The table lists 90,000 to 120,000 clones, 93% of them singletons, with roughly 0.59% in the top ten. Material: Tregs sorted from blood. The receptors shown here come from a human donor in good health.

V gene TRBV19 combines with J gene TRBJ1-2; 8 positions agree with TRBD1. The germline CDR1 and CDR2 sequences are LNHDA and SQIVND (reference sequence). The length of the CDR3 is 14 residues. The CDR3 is CASGGTGRIYGYTF. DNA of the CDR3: TGTGCTTCTGGGGGGACAGGCCGAATCTATGGCTACACCTTC.

The CDR3 coding sequence is TGTGCCAGCAGCTTGGGACTAGCGGAGGGAGAGACCCAGTACTTC. This codes for CASSLGLAEGETQYF. V and J are TRBV7-3 and TRBJ2-5, with 11 bases that match TRBD2. Germline V gene lookup returns CDR1 SGHTA and CDR2 FQGTGA. With V trimmed by 3 bases and J by 4 bases, 4 bases remained unmatched. This CDR3 has 15 residues.

For the CDR3, the DNA is TGCAGCGTTGGGAACAGTGCCTACGAGCAGTACTTC. Translation: CSVGNSAYEQYF. The chain employs TRBV29-1 and TRBJ2-7, with no clear D. Between the trimmed V and J ends, which lost 4 bases and 2 bases, there was a span of 9 bases. From germline, CDR1 is SQVTM and CDR2 ANQGSEA. This CDR3 region has 12 residues.

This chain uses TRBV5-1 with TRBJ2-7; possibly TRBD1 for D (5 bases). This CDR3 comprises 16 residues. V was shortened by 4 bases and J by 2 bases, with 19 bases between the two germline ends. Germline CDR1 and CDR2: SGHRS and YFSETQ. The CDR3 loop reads CASSSGATKGAYEQYF. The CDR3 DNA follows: TGCGCCAGCAGCAGTGGGGCGACGAAAGGTGCCTACGAGCAGTACTTC.

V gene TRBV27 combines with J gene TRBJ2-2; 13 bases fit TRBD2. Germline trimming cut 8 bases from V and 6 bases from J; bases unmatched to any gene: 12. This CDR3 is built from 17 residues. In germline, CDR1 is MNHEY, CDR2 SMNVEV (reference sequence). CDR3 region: CASGRLLAGGPAGELFF. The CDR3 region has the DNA TGTGCCAGCGGTAGATTACTAGCGGGGGGGCCGGCCGGGGAGCTGTTTTTT.

CDR3 sequence reads: CASSIGRASNEKLFF. CDR3 sequence (DNA): TGTGCCAGTAGTATAGGCAGGGCGTCTAATGAAAAACTGTTTTTT. V and J are TRBV19 and TRBJ1-4; weak D call: TRBD1 (5 bases). Germline CDR1 reads LNHDA; CDR2 reads SQIVND (reference sequence). The V end was cut by 1 base, the J end by 3 bases, with 9 bases between. This CDR3 region has 15 residues.

The CDR3 protein is CASSLADSNQPQHF. The CDR3 nucleotides read TGTGCCAGCAGCTTAGCGGACAGCAATCAGCCCCAGCATTTT. The gene calls are TRBV7-8 and TRBJ1-5, with no clear D. The CDR3 spans 14 residues. Trimming shortened V by 0 bases and J by 1 base, and 4 bases separated the two germline ends. Germline CDR1 and CDR2: SGHVS and FQNEAQ. The complete variable domain, with remaining parts taken from reference TRBV7-8 and TRBJ1-5, reads GAGVSQSPRYKVAKRGQDVALRCDPISGHVSLFWYQQALGQGPEFLTYFQNEAQLDKSGLPSDRFFAERPEGSVSTLKIQRTQQEDSAVYLCASSLADSNQPQHFGDGTRLSIL.

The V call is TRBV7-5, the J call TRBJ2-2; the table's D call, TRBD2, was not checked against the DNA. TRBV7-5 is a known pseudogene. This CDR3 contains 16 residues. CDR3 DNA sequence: TGTGCCAGGCCTGACGGGACTAGCGTTAAGTGCGGGGAGCTGTTTTTT. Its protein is CARPDGTSVKCGELFF.

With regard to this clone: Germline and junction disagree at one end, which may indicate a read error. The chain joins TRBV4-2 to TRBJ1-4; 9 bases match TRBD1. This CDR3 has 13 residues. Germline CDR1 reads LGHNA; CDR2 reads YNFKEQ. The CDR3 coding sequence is TGTGCCAGCAGCCAAGAACAACGGGACAGGGCGATATTT. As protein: CASSQEQRDRAIF.

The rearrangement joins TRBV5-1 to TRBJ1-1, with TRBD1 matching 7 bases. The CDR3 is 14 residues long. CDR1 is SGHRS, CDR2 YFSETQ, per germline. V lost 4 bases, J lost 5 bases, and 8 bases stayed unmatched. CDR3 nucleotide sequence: TGCGCCAGCAGCGCGACAGGGCAATGGACTGAAGCTTTCTTT. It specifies CASSATGQWTEAFF.